This T cell receptor (beta chain) is from a study of blood T cell repertoires in COVID-19. Turning to the study itself: Collection of acute and convalescent COVID-19 samples took place in the United States, Italy and Spain. T cells, B-cell-depleted T cells, or PBMCs supplied cDNA or gDNA.

In the original workflow: By means of reference gene primer amplification, nucleated cell counts were estimated. Generated by immunoSEQ multiplex PCR, the TCRdb table keeps only in-frame clones and is missing some. That table furnishes V, J and clone size, whereas the DNA furnished D and trimming. The sample records fewer than 150,000 clones, about 88% being singletons. V gave up 4 bases and J gave up 2 bases, with 13 bases separating them. The CDR3 covers 15 residues. CDR1 is MNHEY, CDR2 SMNVEV, per germline (reference sequence). The TCR originated in a human donor in a cohort sampled during active COVID-19. The sequencing input was peripheral blood. The rearrangement links TRBV27 to TRBJ2-3; TRBD1 might be the D (5 bases). CDR3 DNA: TGTGCCAGCAGTTCCTCCCAGGGTAACACAGATACGCAGTATTTT. This encodes CASSSSQGNTDTQYF.